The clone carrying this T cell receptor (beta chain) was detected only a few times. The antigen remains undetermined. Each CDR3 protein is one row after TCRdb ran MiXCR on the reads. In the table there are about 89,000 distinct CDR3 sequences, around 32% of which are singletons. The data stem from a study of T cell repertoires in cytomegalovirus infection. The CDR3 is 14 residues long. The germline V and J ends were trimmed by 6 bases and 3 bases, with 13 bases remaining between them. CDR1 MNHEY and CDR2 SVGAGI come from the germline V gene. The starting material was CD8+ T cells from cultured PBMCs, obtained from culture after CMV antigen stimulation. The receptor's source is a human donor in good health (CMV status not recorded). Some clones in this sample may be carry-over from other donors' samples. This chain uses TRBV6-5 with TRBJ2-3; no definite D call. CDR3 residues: CASSLVGATDTQYF. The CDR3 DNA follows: TGTGCCAGCAGCCTCGTCGGAGCGACAGATACGCAGTATTTT.